This T cell receptor beta chain comes out of a study of blood T cell repertoires in COVID-19. Study as a whole: In each case, the material was cDNA or gDNA derived from T cells, B-cell-depleted T cells, or PBMCs.

TCRdb's copy holds only in-frame clones and misses some; the assay was immunoSEQ multiplex PCR. Here the sample spans some 100,000 clones, 85% to 90% being singletons. V trimming: 6 bases; J trimming: 2 bases; junction bases outside the gene matches: 5. CDR1 and CDR2 from the germline V gene are MNHEY and SVGEGT. The CDR3 is 14 amino acids. The chain joins TRBV6-2 or TRBV6-3 to TRBJ2-3; 7 bases line up with TRBD2. Source material: peripheral blood. This receptor was identified in a human donor with acute or convalescent COVID-19. The donor label of this sample is uncertain. The CDR3 loop is CASRPSGFTDTQYF. The DNA of the CDR3 is TGTGCCAGCAGGCCTAGCGGTTTCACAGATACGCAGTATTTT.